Here is one T cell receptor (beta chain) with its context. Antigen unknown. The PCR ran on 60 Vbeta and 13 Jbeta primers. Clones were sequenced by immunoSEQ multiplex PCR, and TCRdb holds only the in-frame ones, with some missing. The sample lists approximately 120,000 clones, approximately 85% occurring once. At sampling all donors were nominally healthy, likely with unrecorded immune exposures. This CDR3 is built from 16 residues. With V trimmed by 4 bases and J by 4 bases, 12 bases remained unmatched. Germline V gene lookup returns CDR1 KGHSH and CDR2 LQKENI. The entry originates in a study of cytomegalovirus exposure and HLA in healthy donors. Study-level results: TCR beta V- and J-gene trimming, according to a later analysis, was linked to a missense DCLRE1C variant. In a later analysis, compared with equally common non-associated chains, HLA-associated beta chains were more expanded. The authors excluded some V segments, including TRBV6-2 and TRBV6-3, as indistinguishable.

The clonotype was recovered from a woman in her 30s in good health and CMV-seropositive. The specimen sequenced was PBMCs. The V call is TRBV18, the J call TRBJ2-7; 8 bases line up with TRBD1. The CDR3 DNA sequence: TGTGCCAGCTCACTGAACCGGGACAGGCTCCTTTACGAGCAGTACTTC. Translated, it gives CASSLNRDRLLYEQYF.